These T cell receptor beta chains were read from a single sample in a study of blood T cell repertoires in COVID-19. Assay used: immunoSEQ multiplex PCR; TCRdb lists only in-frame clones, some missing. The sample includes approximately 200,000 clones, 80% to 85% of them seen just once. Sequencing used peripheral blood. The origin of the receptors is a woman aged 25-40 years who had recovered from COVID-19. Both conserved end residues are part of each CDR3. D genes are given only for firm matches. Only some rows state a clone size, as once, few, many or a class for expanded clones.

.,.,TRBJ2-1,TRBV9,TGTGCCAGCAGCGTAGCGGGAGCCCGCCTCCTAGGGCAGTTCTTC,CASSVAGARLLGQFF
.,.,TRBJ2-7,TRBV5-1,TGCGCCAGCAGCTCACACGATGCGGGGCTCGAGCAGTACTTC,CASSSHDAGLEQYF
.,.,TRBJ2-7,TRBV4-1,TGCGCCAGCAGCCAAGGTGGGGGGGCACGGTACGAGCAGTACTTC,CASSQGGGARYEQYF
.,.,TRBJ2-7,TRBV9,TGTGCCAGCAGTCCTCGCGGGCCTAGCGACACCTACGAGCAGTACTTC,CASSPRGPSDTYEQYF
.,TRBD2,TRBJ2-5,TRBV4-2,TGTGCCAGCAGCCAAGATCTAGCGGAAGAGACCCAGTACTTC,CASSQDLAEETQYF
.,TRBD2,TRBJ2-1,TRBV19,TGTGCCAGTAGTATAAGAGCGGGAGGGGTTGAGCAGTTCTTC,CASSIRAGGVEQFF
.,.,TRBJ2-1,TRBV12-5,TGTGCTAGTGGTTCGAATAGCGGATACTCCTACAATGAGCAGTTCTTC,CASGSNSGYSYNEQFF
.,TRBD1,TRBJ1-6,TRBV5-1,TGCGCCAGCAGCTTTGAGGCAGGGGGCACTTCACCCCTCCACTTT,CASSFEAGGTSPLHF
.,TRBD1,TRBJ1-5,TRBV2,TGTGCCAGCGGAGGACAGGGCGAAAATCAGCCCCAGCATTTT,CASGGQGENQPQHF
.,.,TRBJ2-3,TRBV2,TGTGCCAGCAGTGAGGTAGGGGCACAAGATACGCAGTATTTT,CASSEVGAQDTQYF
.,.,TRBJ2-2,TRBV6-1,TGTGCCAGCAGTGCCCCTATTGGGACTGGGAACACCGGGGAGCTGTTTTTT,CASSAPIGTGNTGELFF
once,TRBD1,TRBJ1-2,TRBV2,TGTGCCAGCAGTGGAACAGGGGGCAACTATGGCTACACCTTC,CASSGTGGNYGYTF
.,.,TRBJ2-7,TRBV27,TGTGCCAGCAGTGAACGGAGCTTCGGCTACTACGAGCAGTACTTC,CASSERSFGYYEQYF
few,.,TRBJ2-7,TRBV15,TGTGCCACCAGCTTGATCAGCGGGCCCTACGAGCAGTACTTC,CATSLISGPYEQYF
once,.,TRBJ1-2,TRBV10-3,TGTGCCATCAGTGGAGGTCAGGGAAAGGACTATGGCTACACCTTC,CAISGGQGKDYGYTF
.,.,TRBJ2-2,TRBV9,TGTGCCAGCAGCGCCTCGGGACAAGGGTCCACCGGGGAGCTGTTTTTT,CASSASGQGSTGELFF
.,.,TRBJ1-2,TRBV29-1,TGCAGCGTTGACAGGTACTATGGCTACACCTTC,CSVDRYYGYTF
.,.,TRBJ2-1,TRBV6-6,TGTGCCAGCAGTCTAAACTACTACGCCCACCCTACGGATGAGCAGTTCTTC,CASSLNYYAHPTDEQFF
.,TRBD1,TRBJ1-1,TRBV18,TGTGCCAGCTCACCCGGACAGGGGGCAATTGAAACTGAAGCTTTCTTT,CASSPGQGAIETEAFF
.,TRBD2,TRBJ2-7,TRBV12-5,TGTGCTAGTGGTTTGGTGTACTCCGGGACTAGCGGGAGGAAGAGCTCCTACGAGCAGTACTTC,CASGLVYSGTSGRKSSYEQYF
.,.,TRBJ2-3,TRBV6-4,TGTGCCAGCAGTGACTCCCCGGGAACTAGCACAGATACGCAGTATTTT,CASSDSPGTSTDTQYF
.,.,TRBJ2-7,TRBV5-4,TGTGCCAGCAGCTTATCCGGGGGAAGGGACGAGCAGTACTTC,CASSLSGGRDEQYF
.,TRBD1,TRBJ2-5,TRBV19,TGTGCCAGTAGTTCAGGACAGGGTGGAGAGACCCAGTACTTC,CASSSGQGGETQYF
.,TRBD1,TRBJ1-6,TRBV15,TGTGCCACCAGCAGGTCTTCAGGGGGCGATTCACCCCTCCACTTT,CATSRSSGGDSPLHF
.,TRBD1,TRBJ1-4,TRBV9,TGTGCCAGCAGCGACAACAGGGACAGGGGAAATGAAAAACTGTTTTTT,CASSDNRDRGNEKLFF
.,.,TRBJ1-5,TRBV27,TGTGCCAGCAGTTTCTCAGGGAGCAATCAGCCCCAGCATTTT,CASSFSGSNQPQHF